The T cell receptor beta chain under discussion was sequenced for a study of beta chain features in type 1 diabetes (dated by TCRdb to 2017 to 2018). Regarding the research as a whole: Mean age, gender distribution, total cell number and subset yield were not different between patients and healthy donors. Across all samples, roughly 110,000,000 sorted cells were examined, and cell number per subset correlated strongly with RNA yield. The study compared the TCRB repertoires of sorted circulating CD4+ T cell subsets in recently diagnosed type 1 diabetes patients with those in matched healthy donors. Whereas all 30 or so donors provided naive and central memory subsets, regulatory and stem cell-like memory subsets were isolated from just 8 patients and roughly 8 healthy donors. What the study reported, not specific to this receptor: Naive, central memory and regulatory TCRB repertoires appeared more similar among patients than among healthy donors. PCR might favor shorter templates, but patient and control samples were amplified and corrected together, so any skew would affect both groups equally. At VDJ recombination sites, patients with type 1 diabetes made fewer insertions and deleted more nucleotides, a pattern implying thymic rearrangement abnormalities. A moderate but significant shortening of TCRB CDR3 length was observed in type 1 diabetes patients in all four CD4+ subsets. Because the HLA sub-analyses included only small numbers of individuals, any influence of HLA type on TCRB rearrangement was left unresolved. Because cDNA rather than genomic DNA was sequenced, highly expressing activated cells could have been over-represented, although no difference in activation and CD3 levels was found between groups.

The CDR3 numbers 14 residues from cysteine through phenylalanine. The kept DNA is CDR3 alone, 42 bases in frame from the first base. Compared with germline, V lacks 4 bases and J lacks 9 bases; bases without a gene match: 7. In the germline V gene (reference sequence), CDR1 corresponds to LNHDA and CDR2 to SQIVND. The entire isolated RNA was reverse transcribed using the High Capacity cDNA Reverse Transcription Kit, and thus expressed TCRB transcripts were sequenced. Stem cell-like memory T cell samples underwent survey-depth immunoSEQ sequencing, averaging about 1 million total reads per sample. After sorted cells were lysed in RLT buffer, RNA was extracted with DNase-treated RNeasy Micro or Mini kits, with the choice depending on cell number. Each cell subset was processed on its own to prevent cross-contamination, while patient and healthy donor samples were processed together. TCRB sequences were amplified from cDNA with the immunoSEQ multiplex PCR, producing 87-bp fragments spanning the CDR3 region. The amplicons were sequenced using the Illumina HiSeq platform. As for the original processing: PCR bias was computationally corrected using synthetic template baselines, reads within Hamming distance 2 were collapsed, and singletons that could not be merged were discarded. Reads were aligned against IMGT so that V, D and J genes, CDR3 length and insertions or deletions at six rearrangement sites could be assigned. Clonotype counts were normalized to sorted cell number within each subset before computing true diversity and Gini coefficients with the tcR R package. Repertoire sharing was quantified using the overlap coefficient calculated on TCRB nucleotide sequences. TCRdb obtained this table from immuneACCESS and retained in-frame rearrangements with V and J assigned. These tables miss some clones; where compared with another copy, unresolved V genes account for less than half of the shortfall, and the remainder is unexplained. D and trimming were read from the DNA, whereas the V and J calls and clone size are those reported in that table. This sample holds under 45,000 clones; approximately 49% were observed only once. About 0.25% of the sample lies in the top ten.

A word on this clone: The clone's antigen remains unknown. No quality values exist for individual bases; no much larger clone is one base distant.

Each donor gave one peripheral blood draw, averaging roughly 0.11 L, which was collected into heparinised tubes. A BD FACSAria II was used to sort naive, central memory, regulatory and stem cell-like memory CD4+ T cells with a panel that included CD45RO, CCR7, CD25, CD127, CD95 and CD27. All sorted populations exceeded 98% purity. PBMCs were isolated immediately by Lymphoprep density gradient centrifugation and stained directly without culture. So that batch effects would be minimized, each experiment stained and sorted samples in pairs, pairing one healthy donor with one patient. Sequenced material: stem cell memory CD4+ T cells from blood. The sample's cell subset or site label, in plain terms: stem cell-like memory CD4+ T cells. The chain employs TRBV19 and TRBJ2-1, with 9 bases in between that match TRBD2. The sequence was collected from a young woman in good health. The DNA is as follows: TGTGCCAGTAGTACGGTAGCGGGAGCAGGTGAGCAGTTCTTC. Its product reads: CASSTVAGAGEQFF.